This T cell receptor (beta chain) was retrieved from a study of radiation and T cells in renal cell carcinoma. The method was immunoSEQ multiplex PCR; TCRdb's version includes in-frame clones alone and lacks a portion of them. The table records around 95,000 clones, 84% of them present only once. Study-wide findings and caveats: Top tumor clonotypes rose in blood 2 weeks post-radiation, then contracted.

Time point indicated: blood 4 weeks post-SBRT, at nephrectomy. This sample's treatment: 15 Gy SBRT to primary tumor, nephrectomy 4 weeks later. Nephrectomy followed 15 Gy stereotactic body radiation by 4 weeks. A word on this clone: Its antigen remains unidentified.

The length of the CDR3 is 15 residues. Losses at the gene ends were 2 bases for V and 5 bases for J; bases not matched to a gene: 5. Germline CDR1 reads LNHDA; CDR2 reads SQIVND (reference sequence). The chain links TRBV19 to TRBJ2-1, with 8 bases that match TRBD2. The sample consisted of blood, taken from a patient whose treatment included radiotherapy and nephrectomy. The source of this sequence is a man in his sixties with renal cell carcinoma. The CDR3 bases are TGTGCCAGTAGTATACAAGCGGGAGTGGACAATGAGCAGTTCTTC. Translating gives CASSIQAGVDNEQFF.